This is a list of T cell receptor beta chains from one sample in a study of siplizumab effects on memory and regulatory T cells. The protocol was immunoSEQ multiplex PCR, while the TCRdb copy is restricted to in-frame clones and leaves out a portion. Counted here are 100,000 or so clones, about 93% occurring once; the ten biggest clones make up roughly 0.16%. Input material: non-Treg CD4+ T cells sorted from blood. These receptors were taken from a human donor in good health. Both conserved end residues are part of each CDR3. D genes are given only for firm matches. Clone size is shown for a subset of rows, as once, few, many or a class of expanded clone.

V: TRBV7-9
length: 15
J: TRBJ2-5
D: NA
size: NA
DNA: TGTGCCAGCAGCTTTGTCCCAGGGGGGGAAGAGACCCAGTACTTC
CDR3: CASSFVPGGEETQYF

V: TRBV5-6
length: 16
J: TRBJ2-6
D: NA
size: NA
DNA: TGTGCCAGCAGCTCCCGGGAGACGTCTGGGGCCAACGTCCTGACTTTC
CDR3: CASSSRETSGANVLTF

V: TRBV19
length: 15
J: TRBJ2-3
D: TRBD2
size: NA
DNA: TGTGCCAGTAGTAAAGCGCGGGGGATCACAGATACGCAGTATTTT
CDR3: CASSKARGITDTQYF

V: TRBV5-4
length: 16
J: TRBJ2-7
D: TRBD2
size: NA
DNA: TGTGCCAGCAGTAGCATTTTCGGGGGGGCCGCCTACGAGCAGTACTTC
CDR3: CASSSIFGGAAYEQYF

V: TRBV6-6
length: 14
J: TRBJ2-7
D: NA
size: NA
DNA: TGTGCCAGCAGTCCTAGAAACACGGGGTACGAGCAGTACTTC
CDR3: CASSPRNTGYEQYF

V: TRBV4-3
length: 15
J: TRBJ2-1
D: NA
size: few
DNA: TGCGCCAGCAGCTTCGGGGTCCTGGTGGACAATGAGCAGTTCTTC
CDR3: CASSFGVLVDNEQFF

V: TRBV6-1
length: 14
J: TRBJ1-2
D: TRBD1
size: once
DNA: TGTGCCAGTTTAGTCCGACAGGGTGGGGAGGGCTACACCTTC
CDR3: CASLVRQGGEGYTF

V: TRBV30
length: 14
J: TRBJ1-3
D: NA
size: NA
DNA: TGTGCCTGGAGTGTTATGGGTACAGGAAACACCATATATTTT
CDR3: CAWSVMGTGNTIYF

V: TRBV10-3
length: 13
J: TRBJ1-1
D: NA
size: NA
DNA: TGTGCCATCAGTGCTACAAGTAGCACTGAAGCTTTCTTT
CDR3: CAISATSSTEAFF

V: TRBV11-2
length: 12
J: TRBJ1-2
D: NA
size: NA
DNA: TGTGCCAGCAGCTTAGTCCCCTATGGCTACACCTTC
CDR3: CASSLVPYGYTF

V: TRBV5-4
length: 15
J: TRBJ2-5
D: NA
size: NA
DNA: TGTGCCAGCAGCAAAGACCCCGCATGGGGAGAGACCCAGTACTTC
CDR3: CASSKDPAWGETQYF

V: TRBV27
length: 16
J: TRBJ2-1
D: NA
size: NA
DNA: TGTGCCAGCAGAGAGAAGGACAGGCGGGACTACAATGAGCAGTTCTTC
CDR3: CASREKDRRDYNEQFF

V: TRBV11-3
length: 12
J: TRBJ2-2
D: NA
size: NA
DNA: TGTGCCAGCAGCTTGTCGCCCGGGGAGCTGTTTTTT
CDR3: CASSLSPGELFF

V: TRBV7-3
length: 14
J: TRBJ1-2
D: TRBD1
size: NA
DNA: TGTGCCAGCCCCCCCGAGGACAGGCACTATGGCTACACCTTC
CDR3: CASPPEDRHYGYTF

V: TRBV2
length: 14
J: TRBJ2-4
D: NA
size: NA
DNA: TGTGCCAGCAGTGATCCAGGGGCCAAAAACATTCAGTACTTC
CDR3: CASSDPGAKNIQYF

V: TRBV27
length: 15
J: TRBJ2-3
D: NA
size: NA
DNA: TGTGCCAGCAGTTCAGGGGTGCCCGGCACAGATACGCAGTATTTT
CDR3: CASSSGVPGTDTQYF

V: TRBV9
length: 17
J: TRBJ2-5
D: TRBD2
size: NA
DNA: TGTGCCAGCAGCGTAGCGAGCGGGGGCCAGGTCGGAGAGACCCAGTACTTC
CDR3: CASSVASGGQVGETQYF

V: TRBV29-1
length: 13
J: TRBJ1-4
D: NA
size: NA
DNA: TGCAGCGTTGGTCCCATTGGGGATGAAAAACTGTTTTTT
CDR3: CSVGPIGDEKLFF

V: TRBV7-2
length: 13
J: TRBJ1-1
D: NA
size: few
DNA: TGTGCCAGCAGCAGGGGGTGGGGCACTGAAGCTTTCTTT
CDR3: CASSRGWGTEAFF

V: TRBV11-3
length: 14
J: TRBJ2-5
D: TRBD2
size: NA
DNA: TGTGCCAGCAGCTCGACTAGCGGGGGGGCAATCCAGTACTTC
CDR3: CASSSTSGGAIQYF

V: TRBV7-3
length: 17
J: TRBJ2-7
D: NA
size: NA
DNA: TGTGCCAGCAGCTGGATAGTAGGGGGGCTGAGCTCCTACGAGCAGTACTTC
CDR3: CASSWIVGGLSSYEQYF

V: TRBV5-1
length: 14
J: TRBJ2-2
D: NA
size: NA
DNA: TGCGCCAGCAGCTTGGATACGGGCACCGGGGAGCTGTTTTTT
CDR3: CASSLDTGTGELFF

V: TRBV5-1
length: 18
J: TRBJ1-6
D: TRBD1
size: NA
DNA: TGCGCCAGCAGCTTGGCCCTCGCAGGGGGCTCCTATAATTCACCCCTCCACTTT
CDR3: CASSLALAGGSYNSPLHF

V: TRBV18
length: 17
J: TRBJ1-5
D: NA
size: NA
DNA: TGTGCCAGCTCACCATCTGTGACAAATAATAGCAATCAGCCCCAGCATTTT
CDR3: CASSPSVTNNSNQPQHF

V: TRBV5-4
length: 15
J: TRBJ2-3
D: TRBD1
size: NA
DNA: TGTGCCAGCACCCAGGGACAGGGATACACAGATACGCAGTATTTT
CDR3: CASTQGQGYTDTQYF